A single sample gave rise to the 21 T cell receptor beta chains below, sequenced in a study of blood T cell repertoires in COVID-19. The assay was immunoSEQ multiplex PCR, and TCRdb's table has in-frame clones only and misses some. The sample has some 220,000 clones; roughly 85% are singletons. The sample comprised peripheral blood. The receptors come from a man aged 50-59 years with COVID-19, enrolled during active disease.

The V and J genes are TRBV29-1 and TRBJ1-5, with 9 bases lining up with TRBD1. CDR1 and CDR2 (germline): SQVTM, ANQGSEA. The CDR3 covers 13 residues. Trimming took 3 bases from V and 7 from J; bases not matched to a gene: 4. CDR3 sequence: CSVDGQGLQPQHF. Written as DNA, the CDR3 is TGCAGCGTTGACGGACAGGGGTTACAGCCCCAGCATTTT.

The gene calls are TRBV3-1 (or the pseudogene TRBV3-2) and TRBJ1-1, with 8 bases aligning to TRBD1. Germline values: CDR1 LGHDT, CDR2 YNNKEL (reference sequence). V shed 3 bases and J 4 bases; nucleotides not matched to a gene: 13. CDR3 length equals 17 residues. CDR3 in amino acids: CASSHGTGFVRVTEAFF. DNA of the CDR3: TGTGCCAGCAGCCACGGGACAGGCTTCGTTCGCGTCACTGAAGCTTTCTTT.

This sequence joins TRBV7-9 and TRBJ1-1; D not certain. Germline-derived CDR1 and CDR2 are SEHNR and FQNEAQ (reference sequence). The V end lost 0 bases, the J end lost 5 bases, and 13 bases lay between the germline ends. This CDR3 spans 15 amino acids. The CDR3 loop reads CASSLAPLYGTEAFF. The DNA for the CDR3 is TGTGCCAGCAGCTTAGCGCCCTTGTACGGTACTGAAGCTTTCTTT.

The CDR3 sequence: CASGVGRGSGANVLTF. The CDR3 DNA reads as TGTGCCAGCGGGGTTGGACGGGGCTCTGGGGCCAACGTCCTGACTTTC. V and J are TRBV9 and TRBJ2-6; perhaps TRBD2 as D (5 bases). The germline V and J ends were trimmed by 7 bases and 0 bases, with 14 bases remaining between them. From germline, CDR1 is SGDLS and CDR2 YYNGEE. The CDR3 covers 16 residues.

The chain combines TRBV30 with TRBJ1-1, with D unclear. The CDR3 spans 13 residues. Trimming stripped 5 bases from V and 1 base from J, with 11 bases between. CDR1 is GTSNPN and CDR2 is SVGIG in the germline V gene (reference sequence). Here the CDR3 DNA reads TGTGCCTGGGGGGAGGATGCGAACACTGAAGCTTTCTTT. Amino acids: CAWGEDANTEAFF.

This chain connects TRBV4-3 to TRBJ2-7; 7 bases match TRBD1. Losses at the gene ends were 0 bases for V and 7 bases for J; bases not matched to a gene: 9. The CDR3 runs 15 residues. CDR1 and CDR2 from the germline V gene are LGHNA and YSLEER. CDR3 nucleotide sequence: TGCGCCAGCAGCCAAGATTCGTACAGGGGTGGAGAGCAGTACTTC. Residues: CASSQDSYRGGEQYF.

In this sample, this clone turned up a few times. The gene calls are TRBV5-8 and TRBJ2-2; a possible D gene is TRBD2 (5 bases). Trimming cost V 0 bases and J 7 bases, with 10 bases left between them. The CDR3 has 14 residues. The germline CDR1 and CDR2 sequences are SGHTS and YDEGEE. The CDR3 is CASSLAGIGGELFF. In DNA form, the CDR3 reads TGTGCCAGCAGCTTGGCCGGGATCGGCGGGGAGCTGTTTTTT.

The gene calls are TRBV5-1 and TRBJ2-1; the D is unclear. V shed 7 bases and J shed 1 base, with 12 bases lying between them. The CDR3 length is 14 residues. From germline, CDR1 is SGHRS and CDR2 YFSETQ. The CDR3 DNA reads as TGCGCCAGCGGGCCCGACGGATCCTACAATGAGCAGTTCTTC. Translation gives CASGPDGSYNEQFF. The variable domain in full, with the rest retrieved from reference TRBV5-1 and TRBJ2-1, is KAGVTQTPRYLIKTRGQQVTLSCSPISGHRSVSWYQQTPGQGLQFLFEYFSETQRNKGNFPGRFSGRQFSNSRSEMNVSTLELGDSALYLCASGPDGSYNEQFFGPGTRLTVL.

This sequence joins TRBV2 and TRBJ2-5; no reliable D call. V lost 7 bases and J lost 4, with 19 bases in between. This CDR3 is 15 amino acids long. Germline loops: CDR1 SNHLY, CDR2 FYNNEI. The CDR3 loop is CASTFSSAAGETQYF. The CDR3 DNA sequence: TGTGCCAGCACCTTTAGCAGCGCGGCCGGAGAGACCCAGTACTTC.

The chain employs TRBV10-2 and TRBJ2-6; weak D call: TRBD1 (5 bases). CDR3 length equals 16 residues. The germline CDR1 and CDR2 sequences are WSHSY and SAAADI. Trimming took off 0 bases at V and 2 bases at J, with 8 bases between the two ends. CDR3 region: CASSESPRAGANVLTF. The CDR3 bases are TGCGCCAGCAGTGAGTCTCCCAGGGCTGGGGCCAACGTCCTGACTTTC.

This sequence joins TRBV7-6 and TRBJ1-5; the match to TRBD1 covers 10 bases. With V trimmed by 5 bases and J by 6 bases, 7 bases remained unmatched. The CDR3 runs 15 residues. The V gene's germline CDR1 is SGHVS and CDR2 FNYEAQ. The CDR3 DNA reads as TGTGCCAGCAGCCCAGGGACAGGGGTTAGTCAGCCCCAGCATTTT. It translates to CASSPGTGVSQPQHF.

The chain employs TRBV6-5 and TRBJ2-5, with 14 positions matching TRBD2. The CDR3 covers 15 residues. After removal of 6 bases from V and 5 bases from J, the junction contained 5 bases not matched to a gene. CDR1 MNHEY and CDR2 SVGAGI come from the germline V gene. In nucleotides, the CDR3 is TGTGCCAGCAGGGGGACTAGCGGGGGAGGGGAGACCCAGTACTTC. This translates into CASRGTSGGGETQYF.

The rearrangement links TRBV19 to TRBJ2-2, with D perhaps TRBD2 (5 bases). The CDR3 covers 18 residues. The germline V gene encodes CDR1 LNHDA and CDR2 SQIVND (reference sequence). Trimming took 3 bases from V and 3 from J, leaving 20 bases between them. The chain's CDR3 is CASSIGPDRGLYTGELFF. In DNA form, the CDR3 reads TGTGCCAGTAGTATCGGGCCCGATCGAGGACTGTACACCGGGGAGCTGTTTTTT.

This clone showed up just a few times. V is TRBV4-2 and J is TRBJ2-7; the D gene is possibly TRBD1 (5 bases). Germline V lookup: CDR1 LGHNA, CDR2 YNFKEQ. Between the trimmed V and J ends, which lost 4 bases and 5 bases, there was a span of 12 bases. The CDR3 extends over 13 amino acids. In nucleotides, the CDR3 is TGTGCCAGCAGCCGAAGGAAAGGGGACGAGCAGTACTTC. Protein: CASSRRKGDEQYF.

The V call is TRBV14, the J call TRBJ2-1; tentative D call: TRBD2 (5 bases). CDR3 length: 13 residues. Germline lookup yields CDR1 SGHDN and CDR2 FVKESK. V lost 1 base to trimming and J lost 12 bases, with 13 bases between them. The CDR3 is CASSQGRSGGQFF. The CDR3 DNA follows: TGTGCCAGCAGCCAAGGGCGGAGTGGAGGGCAGTTCTTC. Combining the CDR3 with reference TRBV14 and TRBJ2-1 gives the whole variable domain EAGVTQFPSHSVIEKGQTVTLRCDPISGHDNLYWYRRVMGKEIKFLLHFVKESKQDESGMPNNRFLAERTGGTYSTLKVQPAELEDSGVYFCASSQGRSGGQFFGPGTRLTVL.

This chain joins TRBV7-6 and TRBJ2-5, with TRBD1 identical over 9 bases. The V gene end was trimmed by 0 bases and the J gene end by 4 bases; junction bases not matched to a gene: 6. This CDR3 spans 16 amino acids. Germline V gene lookup returns CDR1 SGHVS and CDR2 FNYEAQ. The CDR3 DNA sequence: TGTGCCAGCAGCTTAGCCTTGGGACAGGGCGGAGAGACCCAGTACTTC. Protein product: CASSLALGQGGETQYF.

The chain links TRBV27 to TRBJ2-1, with D tentatively TRBD2 (5 bases). V was trimmed by 8 bases and J by 2 bases, leaving 13 bases between them. The CDR3 loop spans 14 amino acids. Germline-derived CDR1 and CDR2 are MNHEY and SMNVEV (reference sequence). For the CDR3, the DNA is TGTGCCAGCTCTTACGGGGTTACCTACAATGAGCAGTTCTTC. Translating gives CASSYGVTYNEQFF.

V is TRBV27 and J is TRBJ1-1; the D gene is possibly TRBD1 (6 bases). The CDR3 spans 12 residues. V was trimmed by 0 bases and J by 12 bases, leaving 11 bases between them. From germline, CDR1 is MNHEY and CDR2 SMNVEV (reference sequence). The CDR3 region is CASSLSAGATFF. The DNA of the CDR3 is TGTGCCAGCAGTTTATCAGCGGGGGCGACTTTCTTT.

This clone was observed a handful of times. The rearrangement links TRBV27 to TRBJ2-7; 7 positions agree with TRBD1. The CDR3 length is 13 residues. The trim removed 4 bases at V and 3 bases at J, leaving 3 bases unmatched. Germline loops: CDR1 MNHEY, CDR2 SMNVEV (reference sequence). Written as DNA, the CDR3 is TGTGCCAGCAGTTCGGGACAGAACTACGAGCAGTACTTC. Translating it yields CASSSGQNYEQYF.

This clone was observed a single time. The genes are TRBV28 and TRBJ1-5; 9 bases map to TRBD1. CDR3 length: 15 residues. Germline V CDR1 and CDR2: MDHEN, SYDVKM. Trimming cost V 5 bases and J 6 bases; bases outside gene matches: 8. The CDR3 region has the DNA TGTGCCAGCAGTCAGGACAGGGGAGCGATTCAGCCCCAGCATTTT. This sequence encodes CASSQDRGAIQPQHF.

The V gene is TRBV5-5, the J gene TRBJ2-7, with 8 bases fitting TRBD2. V was clipped by 0 bases and J by 3 bases; unmatched bases: 11. CDR3 length: 17 residues. The germline gives CDR1 SGHKS, CDR2 YYEKEE (reference sequence). CDR3 region: CASSLEGLAGGFYEQYF. The CDR3 DNA reads TGTGCCAGCAGCTTGGAGGGGCTAGCGGGCGGATTCTACGAGCAGTACTTC.